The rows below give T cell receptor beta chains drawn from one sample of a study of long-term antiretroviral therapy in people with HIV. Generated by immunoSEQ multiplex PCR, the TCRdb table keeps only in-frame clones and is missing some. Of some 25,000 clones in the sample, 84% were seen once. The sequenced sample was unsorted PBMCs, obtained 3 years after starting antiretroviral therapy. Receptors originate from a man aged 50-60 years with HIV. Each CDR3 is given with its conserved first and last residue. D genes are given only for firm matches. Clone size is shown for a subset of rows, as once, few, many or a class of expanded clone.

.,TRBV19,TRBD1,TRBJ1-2,CASSVLRTGGGYGYTF,TGTGCCAGTAGTGTCCTACGGACAGGGGGCGGGTATGGCTACACCTTC
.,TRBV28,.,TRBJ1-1,CASRTQAANTEAFF,TGTGCCAGCAGGACACAGGCCGCGAACACTGAAGCTTTCTTT
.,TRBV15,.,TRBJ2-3,CATSETTTDTQYF,TGTGCCACCAGCGAGACAACCACAGATACGCAGTATTTT
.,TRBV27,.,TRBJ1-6,CASSYGQQNSPLHF,TGTGCCAGCAGTTACGGACAGCAGAATTCACCCCTCCACTTT
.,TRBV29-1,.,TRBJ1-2,CSVEDLVGGRGYTF,TGCAGCGTTGAAGATCTCGTCGGGGGGCGAGGCTACACCTTC
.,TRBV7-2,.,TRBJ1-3,CASSLGEGNSGNTIYF,TGTGCCAGCAGCTTAGGAGAGGGCAACTCTGGAAACACCATATATTTT
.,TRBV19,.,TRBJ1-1,CASSIYQNTEAFF,TGTGCCAGTAGTATCTATCAGAACACTGAAGCTTTCTTT
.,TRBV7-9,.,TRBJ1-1,CASSLALGQAEEAFF,TGTGCCAGCAGCTTAGCCCTGGGGCAGGCAGAGGAAGCTTTCTTT
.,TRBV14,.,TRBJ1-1,CASRMRQGTEAFF,TGTGCCAGCAGAATGAGGCAGGGCACTGAAGCTTTCTTT
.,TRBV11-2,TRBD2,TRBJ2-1,CASSLLAGGNEQFF,TGTGCCAGCAGCTTGCTAGCGGGAGGGAATGAGCAGTTCTTC
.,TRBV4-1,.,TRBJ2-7,CASSQRITGSYEQYF,TGCGCCAGCAGCCAAAGAATAACGGGATCCTACGAGCAGTACTTC
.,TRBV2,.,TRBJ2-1,CASYDDNEQFF,TGTGCCAGCTATGATGACAATGAGCAGTTCTTC
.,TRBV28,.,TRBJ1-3,CASSFSSSSGNTIYF,TGTGCCAGCAGTTTTAGCTCTAGCTCTGGAAACACCATATATTTT
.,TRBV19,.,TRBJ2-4,CASSIAGEDIQYF,TGTGCCAGTAGTATAGCTGGCGAGGACATTCAGTACTTC
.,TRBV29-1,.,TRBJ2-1,CSVEDLQTEPSLDEQFF,TGCAGCGTTGAAGATCTTCAGACAGAGCCATCTCTCGATGAGCAGTTCTTC
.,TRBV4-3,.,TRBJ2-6,CASSQAGSGANVLTF,TGCGCCAGCAGCCAAGCGGGGTCTGGGGCCAACGTCCTGACTTTC
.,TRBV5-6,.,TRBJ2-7,CASSPRGNEQYF,TGTGCCAGCAGCCCAAGGGGTAACGAGCAGTACTTC
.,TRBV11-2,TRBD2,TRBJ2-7,CASSLDRRLAVYEQYF,TGTGCCAGCAGCTTAGATCGGCGGCTAGCGGTTTACGAGCAGTACTTC
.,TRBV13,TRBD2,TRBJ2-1,CASSLTKPSGSGDEQFF,TGTGCCAGCAGCCTCACTAAGCCTAGCGGGAGTGGCGATGAGCAGTTCTTC
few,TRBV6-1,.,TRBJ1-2,CASSDAHPGINYGYTF,TGTGCCAGCAGTGATGCGCACCCCGGGATCAACTATGGCTACACCTTC
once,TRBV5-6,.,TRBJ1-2,CASSLGTDYGYTF,TGTGCCAGCAGCCTTGGAACAGACTATGGCTACACCTTC
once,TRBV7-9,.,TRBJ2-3,CASSKGLEGITDTQYF,TGTGCCAGCAGCAAAGGACTGGAGGGTATTACAGATACGCAGTATTTT
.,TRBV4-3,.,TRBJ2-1,CASSLRRASYNEQFF,TGCGCCAGCAGCCTCCGAAGGGCCTCCTACAATGAGCAGTTCTTC
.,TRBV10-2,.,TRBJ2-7,CASSVPGLVSYEQYF,TGCGCCAGCAGTGTCCCGGGACTCGTCTCCTACGAGCAGTACTTC
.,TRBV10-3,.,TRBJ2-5,CAISFRPLLRGFETQYF,TGTGCCATCAGTTTTCGCCCCCTCTTAAGGGGATTCGAGACCCAGTACTTC
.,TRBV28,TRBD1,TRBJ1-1,CASSPATGKGAEAFF,TGTGCCAGCAGCCCCGCGACAGGGAAGGGCGCTGAAGCTTTCTTT
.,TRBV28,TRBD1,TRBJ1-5,CASSGGTGGSGNQPQHF,TGTGCCAGCAGTGGAGGGACAGGGGGCAGCGGCAATCAGCCCCAGCATTTT
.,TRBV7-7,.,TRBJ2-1,CASSYERKGEQFF,TGTGCTAGCAGCTACGAGAGGAAGGGTGAGCAGTTCTTC
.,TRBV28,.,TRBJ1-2,CASRLTGAFYGYTF,TGTGCCAGCAGGTTGACAGGAGCCTTCTATGGCTACACCTTC
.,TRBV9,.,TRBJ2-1,CASSVEGQGTYNEQFF,TGTGCCAGCAGCGTAGAGGGGCAGGGGACCTACAATGAGCAGTTCTTC
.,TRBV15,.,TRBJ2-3,CATGRGDLDTQYF,TGTGCCACTGGCAGGGGAGACTTAGATACGCAGTATTTT
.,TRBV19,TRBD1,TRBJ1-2,CASSMWDRGDYGYTF,TGTGCCAGTAGTATGTGGGACAGGGGGGACTATGGCTACACCTTC
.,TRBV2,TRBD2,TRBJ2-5,CASSEAMGREETQYF,TGTGCCAGCAGTGAAGCGATGGGGAGGGAAGAGACCCAGTACTTC
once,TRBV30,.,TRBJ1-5,CAWSGPTQNQPQHF,TGTGCCTGGAGTGGCCCCACCCAGAATCAGCCCCAGCATTTT
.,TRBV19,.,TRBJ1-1,CASSIAHYRNMNTEAFF,TGTGCCAGTAGTATCGCTCACTACCGTAACATGAACACTGAAGCTTTCTTT
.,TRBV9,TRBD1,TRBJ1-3,CASSSTDRAYGNTIYF,TGTGCCAGCAGCTCGACAGACAGGGCTTACGGAAACACCATATATTTT
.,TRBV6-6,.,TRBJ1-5,CASSPYMSNQPQHF,TGTGCCAGCAGTCCCTATATGAGCAATCAGCCCCAGCATTTT
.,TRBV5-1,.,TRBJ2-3,CASSAIDRRRDTQYF,TGCGCCAGCAGCGCTATAGACAGGCGGAGAGATACGCAGTATTTT
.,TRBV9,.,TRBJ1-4,CASSVAPDEKLFF,TGTGCCAGCAGCGTAGCCCCGGATGAAAAACTGTTTTTT
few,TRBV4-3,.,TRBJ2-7,CASSQDQGYAYEQYF,TGCGCCAGCAGCCAAGACCAGGGTTATGCCTACGAGCAGTACTTC